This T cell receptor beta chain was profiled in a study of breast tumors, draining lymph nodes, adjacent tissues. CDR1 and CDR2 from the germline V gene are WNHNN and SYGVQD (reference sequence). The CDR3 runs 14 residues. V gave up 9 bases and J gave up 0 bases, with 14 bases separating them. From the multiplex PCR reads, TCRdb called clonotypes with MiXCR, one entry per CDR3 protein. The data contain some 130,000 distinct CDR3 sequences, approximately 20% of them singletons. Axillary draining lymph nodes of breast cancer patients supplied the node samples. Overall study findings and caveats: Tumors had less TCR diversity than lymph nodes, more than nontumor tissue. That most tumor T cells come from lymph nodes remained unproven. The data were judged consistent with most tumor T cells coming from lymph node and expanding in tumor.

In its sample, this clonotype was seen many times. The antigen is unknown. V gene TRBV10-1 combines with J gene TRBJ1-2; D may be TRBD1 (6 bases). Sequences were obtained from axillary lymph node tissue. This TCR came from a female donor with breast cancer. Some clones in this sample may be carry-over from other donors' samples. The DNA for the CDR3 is TGCGCCAGTTGTTACAGGGTATCTAACTATGGCTACACCTTC. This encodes CASCYRVSNYGYTF.